There are a few counts of the clone carrying this T cell receptor beta chain. The CDR3 is 13 residues long. Trimming cost V 5 bases and J 2 bases, with 10 bases left between them. The protocol was immunoSEQ multiplex PCR, while the TCRdb copy is restricted to in-frame clones and leaves out a portion. The table has roughly 84,000 clones, 80% to 90% seen once; the top ten hold about 12%. This specimen comes from a study of T cell responses to AZD1222 COVID-19 vaccine. Sequenced here: peripheral blood, sampled 28 days after the second AZD1222 dose. The rearrangement uses TRBV12-3 or TRBV12-4 and TRBJ2-7; D is perhaps TRBD2 (6 bases). The receptor's source is an adult who received the AZD1222 COVID-19 vaccine. The CDR3 spells CASSPGLPYEQYV. CDR3 in DNA: TGTGCCAGCAGTCCGGGACTGCCCTACGAGCAGTACGTC.